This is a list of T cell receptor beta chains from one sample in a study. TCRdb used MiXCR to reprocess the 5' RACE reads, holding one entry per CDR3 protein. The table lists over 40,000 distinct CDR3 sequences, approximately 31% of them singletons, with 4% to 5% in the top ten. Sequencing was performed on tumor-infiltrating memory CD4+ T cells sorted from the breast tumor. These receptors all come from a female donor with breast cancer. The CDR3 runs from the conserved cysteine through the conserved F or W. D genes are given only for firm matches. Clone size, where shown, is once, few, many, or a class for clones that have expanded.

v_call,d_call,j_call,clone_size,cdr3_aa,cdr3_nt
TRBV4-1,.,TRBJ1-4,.,CASSQVTGIREKLFF,TGCGCCAGCAGCCAAGTGACGGGAATACGTGAAAAACTGTTTTTT
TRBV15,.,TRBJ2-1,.,CTTSREGRSSYNEQFF,TGTACCACCAGCAGAGAGGGGAGGAGCTCCTACAATGAGCAGTTCTTC
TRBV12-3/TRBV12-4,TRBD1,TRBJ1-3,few,CASSFLGQINTIYF,TGTGCCAGCAGTTTCCTGGGACAGATAAACACCATATATTTT
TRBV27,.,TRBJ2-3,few,CASSLSWDGYTQYF,TGTGCCAGCAGTTTATCTTGGGACGGTTATACGCAGTATTTT
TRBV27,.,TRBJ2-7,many,CASSFGGSTFEQYF,TGTGCCAGCAGTTTCGGGGGCAGTACGTTCGAGCAGTACTTC
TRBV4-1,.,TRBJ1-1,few,CASSQGQGRTEAFF,TGCGCCAGCAGCCAAGGGCAGGGGAGAACTGAAGCTTTCTTT
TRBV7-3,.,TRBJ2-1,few,CASSSLQGDEQFF,TGTGCCAGCAGCTCCTTACAGGGCGATGAGCAGTTCTTC
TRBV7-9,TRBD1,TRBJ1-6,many,CASSFSDRGNSPLHF,TGTGCCAGCAGCTTCTCGGACAGGGGGAATTCACCCCTCCACTTT
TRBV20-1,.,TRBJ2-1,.,CSARVQRTYNEQFF,TGCAGTGCTAGAGTCCAGCGGACCTACAATGAGCAGTTCTTC
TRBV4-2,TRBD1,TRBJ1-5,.,CASRQGASGWDQPQHF,TGTGCCAGCAGACAGGGGGCTAGTGGGTGGGATCAGCCCCAGCATTTT
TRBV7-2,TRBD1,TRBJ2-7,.,CASSPGQGALEQYF,TGTGCCAGCAGTCCGGGACAGGGGGCTTTAGAGCAGTACTTC
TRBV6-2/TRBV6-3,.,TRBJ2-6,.,CASSSASASGANVLTF,TGTGCCAGCAGTTCGGCCAGCGCCTCTGGGGCCAACGTCCTGACTTTC
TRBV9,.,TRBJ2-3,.,CTSSATGNTDTQYF,TGTACCAGCAGCGCCACTGGGAACACAGATACGCAGTATTTT
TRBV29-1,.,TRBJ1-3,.,CSVGTRETGNTIYF,TGCAGCGTTGGTACAAGGGAAACTGGAAACACCATATATTTT
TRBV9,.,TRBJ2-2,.,CASSVGQTTGELFF,TGTGCCAGCAGCGTAGGACAGACCACCGGGGAGCTGTTTTTT
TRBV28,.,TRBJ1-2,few,CASSKGWTLGGYTF,TGTGCCAGCAGCAAGGGGTGGACTCTCGGTGGCTACACCTTC
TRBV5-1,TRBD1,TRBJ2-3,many,CASSARQGRTDTQYF,TGCGCCAGCAGCGCTCGACAGGGTCGGACAGATACGCAGTATTTT
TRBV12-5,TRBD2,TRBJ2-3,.,CASGLGTSGSTDTQYF,TGTGCTAGTGGTTTGGGGACTAGTGGTAGCACAGATACGCAGTATTTT
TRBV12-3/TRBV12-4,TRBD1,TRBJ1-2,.,CASSFQGAYGYTF,TGTGCCAGCAGTTTCCAGGGGGCCTATGGCTACACCTTC
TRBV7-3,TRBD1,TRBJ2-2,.,CASSYRNGGTGRTGELFF,TGTGCCAGCAGCTACCGGAATGGCGGGACAGGGCGGACCGGGGAGCTGTTTTTT
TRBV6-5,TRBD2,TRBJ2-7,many,CASSPPLAGRNEQYF,TGTGCCAGCAGTCCCCCACTAGCGGGGCGTAACGAGCAGTACTTC
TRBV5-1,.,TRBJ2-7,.,CASSSPVGFPTSEQYF,TGCGCCAGCAGCTCCCCCGTGGGGTTTCCTACGTCTGAGCAGTACTTC
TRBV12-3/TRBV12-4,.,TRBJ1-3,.,CASSTAGSRGNTIYF,TGTGCCAGCAGTACCGCCGGGTCGAGAGGAAACACCATATATTTT
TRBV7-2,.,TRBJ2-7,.,CASSLFLREYF,TGTGCCAGCAGCTTATTTCTCCGGGAGTACTTC
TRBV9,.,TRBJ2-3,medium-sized,CASSVQGIRTDTQYF,TGTGCCAGCAGCGTCCAGGGCATTCGCACAGATACGCAGTATTTT
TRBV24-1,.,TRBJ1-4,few,CATSDPSRGGREKLFF,TGTGCCACCAGTGACCCATCACGCGGCGGACGAGAAAAACTGTTTTTT
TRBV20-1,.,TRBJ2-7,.,CSARELQGYEQYF,TGCAGTGCTAGAGAACTTCAAGGTTACGAGCAGTACTTC
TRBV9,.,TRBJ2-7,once,CASSLGDGSYEPYF,TGTGCCAGCAGCCTGGGGGACGGGTCCTACGAGCCGTACTTC
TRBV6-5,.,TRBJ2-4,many,CASSYQGLAKNIQYF,TGTGCCAGCAGTTACCAGGGACTAGCCAAAAACATTCAGTACTTC
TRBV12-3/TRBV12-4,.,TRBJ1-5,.,CTSSLLTGNQPQHF,TGTACCAGCAGTTTACTCACAGGGAATCAGCCCCAGCATTTT
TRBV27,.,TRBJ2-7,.,CASSPSDSYEQYF,TGTGCCAGCAGTCCCTCGGACAGTTACGAGCAGTACTTC
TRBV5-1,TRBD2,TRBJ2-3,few,CASTIGEGFTDTQYF,TGCGCCAGCACTATCGGGGAGGGCTTCACGGATACGCAGTATTTT
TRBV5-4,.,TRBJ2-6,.,CASSSRVPGANVLTF,TGTGCCAGCAGCTCCAGGGTGCCTGGGGCCAACGTCCTGACTTTC
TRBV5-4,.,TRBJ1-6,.,CASSLDGSPLHF,TGTGCCAGCAGCCTGGACGGCTCACCCCTCCACTTT
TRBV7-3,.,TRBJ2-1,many,CASSLPGVENEQFF,TGTGCCAGCAGCTTACCAGGGGTGGAAAATGAGCAGTTCTTC
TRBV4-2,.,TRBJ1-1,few,CASSQPKRVSYTEAFF,TGTGCCAGCAGCCAACCAAAACGTGTCTCGTACACTGAAGCTTTCTTT
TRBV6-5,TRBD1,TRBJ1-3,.,CASSARTGGSGNTIYF,TGTGCCAGCAGTGCCCGGACAGGGGGCTCTGGAAACACCATATATTTT
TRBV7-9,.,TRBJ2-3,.,CASSPRGPDTQYF,TGTGCCAGCAGCCCTCGGGGCCCAGATACGCAGTATTTT
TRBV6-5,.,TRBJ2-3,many,CASSYSGVRPDTQYF,TGTGCCAGCAGTTACTCGGGGGTTCGCCCAGATACGCAGTATTTT
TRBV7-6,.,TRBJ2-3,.,CASSLEVAGRPDTQYF,TGTGCCAGCAGCTTAGAGGTGGCGGGGAGGCCAGATACGCAGTATTTT
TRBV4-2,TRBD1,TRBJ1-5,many,CASSQVIGQGRQPQHF,TGTGCCAGCAGCCAAGTTATAGGACAGGGGCGTCAGCCCCAGCATTTT
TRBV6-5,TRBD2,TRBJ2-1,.,CASSSPGLGIEQFF,TGTGCCAGCAGTTCCCCGGGACTAGGTATTGAGCAGTTCTTC
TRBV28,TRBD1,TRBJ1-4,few,CASSSPGQGATNEKLFF,TGTGCCAGCAGCTCCCCCGGACAGGGCGCAACTAATGAAAAACTGTTTTTT
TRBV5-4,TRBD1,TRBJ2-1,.,CASSLDPRGNNEQFF,TGTGCCAGCAGCTTGGATCCCAGGGGGAACAATGAGCAGTTCTTC
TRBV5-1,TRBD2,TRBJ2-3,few,CASSFGLAGDASTDTQYF,TGCGCCAGCAGCTTCGGACTAGCGGGGGACGCTAGCACAGATACGCAGTATTTT
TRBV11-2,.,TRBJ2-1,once,CASSRGTDEQFF,TGTGCCAGCAGCCGTGGGACGGACGAGCAGTTCTTC
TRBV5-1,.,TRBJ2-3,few,CASSPDGTSTDTQYF,TGCGCCAGCAGCCCAGACGGGACTAGCACAGATACGCAGTATTTT
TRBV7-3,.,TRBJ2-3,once,CASSFDRSDTQYF,TGTGCCAGCAGCTTCGACAGATCAGATACGCAGTATTTT
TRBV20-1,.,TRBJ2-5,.,CSAPSPGETQYF,TGCAGTGCCCCGAGCCCTGGGGAGACCCAGTACTTC
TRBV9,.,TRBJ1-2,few,CASSVTDRPFYGYTF,TGTGCCAGCAGCGTAACCGACAGACCCTTCTATGGCTACACCTTC
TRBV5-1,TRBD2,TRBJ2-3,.,CASSSGLAGDGDTQYF,TGCGCCAGCAGCTCCGGACTAGCGGGAGACGGAGATACGCAGTATTTT
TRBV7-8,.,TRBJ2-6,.,CASSPPFAGNPSGANVLTF,TGTGCCAGCAGCCCCCCGTTTGCAGGGAACCCCTCTGGGGCCAACGTCCTGACTTTC
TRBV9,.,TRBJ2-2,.,CASSVEPHPARELFF,TGTGCCAGCAGCGTAGAACCTCACCCAGCGAGGGAGCTGTTTTTT
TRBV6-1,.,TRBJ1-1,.,CASRRPGQNTEAFF,TGTGCCAGCAGGCGACCGGGACAGAACACTGAAGCTTTCTTT
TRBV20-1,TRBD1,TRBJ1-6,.,CSARDAGGYNSPLHF,TGCAGTGCTAGAGACGCAGGGGGCTATAATTCACCCCTCCACTTT
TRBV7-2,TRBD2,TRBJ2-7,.,CASSSSLADYEQYF,TGTGCCAGCAGCTCATCTCTAGCGGACTACGAGCAGTACTTC
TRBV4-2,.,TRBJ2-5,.,CASSQEFRGPQETQCF,TGTGCCAGCAGCCAAGAATTCCGGGGGCCACAAGAGACCCAGTGCTTC